These 29 T cell receptor beta chains were all obtained from the same sample, sequenced in a study of T cell changes during pregnancy in multiple sclerosis (dated by TCRdb to about 2019). Libraries were constructed by the immunoSEQ multiplex PCR assay. In TCRdb, the immuneACCESS table is reduced to in-frame sequences with V and J assigned. These tables do not hold every clone; where another copy was compared, an unresolved V gene accounts for under half, and the others remain unexplained. This sample gives 100,000 or so clones in total; about nine tenths of them show up just once. Around 3.1% of the sample is taken by the ten largest. This material consisted of peripheral blood, taken in the second trimester of pregnancy. The source of these receptors is a female donor with multiple sclerosis, enrolled in a pregnancy study.

The chain links TRBV7-3 to TRBJ2-7; maybe TRBD2 (5 bases). Germline CDR1 and CDR2: SGHTA and FQGTGA. V was cut by 6 bases and J by 6 bases, with 21 bases left in between. This CDR3 spans 15 amino acids. CDR3 in amino acids: CASSHHSVKGSEQYF. The CDR3 region has the DNA TGTGCCAGCAGTCACCATAGCGTGAAAGGCTCCGAGCAGTACTTC.

CDR3 coding DNA: TGCGCCAGCAGCCACTCCCAGGGGACAGATTATTTTGGGACCGGGGAGCTGTTTTTT. Residues: CASSHSQGTDYFGTGELFF. The chain joins TRBV5-1 to TRBJ2-2; 7 bases line up with TRBD1. Germline CDR1 and CDR2: SGHRS and YFSETQ. Trimming took 4 bases from V and 5 from J; bases not matched to a gene: 20. CDR3 length: 19 residues.

The J gene is TRBJ1-1, the V gene TRBV19; D is unclear. V lost 5 bases and J lost 1, with 5 bases in between. This CDR3 contains 12 residues. Germline V gives CDR1 LNHDA, CDR2 SQIVND (reference sequence). The CDR3 region has the DNA TGTGCCAGTAGTTGGGCGAACACTGAAGCTTTCTTT. Its protein is CASSWANTEAFF.

The rearrangement links TRBV7-2 to TRBJ2-1; 11 positions match TRBD2. The CDR3 has 16 amino acids. The V gene's germline CDR1 is SGHTA and CDR2 FQGNSA. With 0 bases clipped from V and 6 bases from J, the junction kept 4 bases outside the gene matches. CDR3 nucleotide sequence: TGTGCCAGCAGCTTAGCCGGGACTAGCGGCTTCAATGAGCAGTTCTTC. Protein sequence: CASSLAGTSGFNEQFF.

This clone was found once. The V gene is TRBV7-2, the J gene TRBJ2-1; 9 nucleotides agree with TRBD2. This CDR3 contains 15 residues. Germline trimming cut 6 bases from V and 2 bases from J; bases unmatched to any gene: 5. CDR1 and CDR2 from the germline V gene are SGHTA and FQGNSA. The CDR3 spells CASRSLAGPYNEQFF. CDR3 nucleotide sequence: TGTGCCAGCAGATCTCTAGCGGGACCCTACAATGAGCAGTTCTTC.

J is TRBJ1-2 and V is TRBV4-1; D not certain. Between the trimmed V and J ends, which lost 0 bases and 10 bases, there was a span of 9 bases. The CDR3 contains 12 residues. The V gene's germline CDR1 is MGHRA and CDR2 YSYEKL. The CDR3 loop is CASSQDPTNYTF. In DNA form, the CDR3 reads TGCGCCAGCAGCCAAGATCCAACTAACTACACCTTC.

This sequence joins TRBV19 and TRBJ2-7; tentatively, D is TRBD2 (8 bases). The CDR3 is 17 amino acids. Trimming stripped 8 bases from V and 3 bases from J, with 26 bases between. Germline V gives CDR1 LNHDA, CDR2 SQIVND (reference sequence). This CDR3 is CASSTGRGLGVDYEQYF. In DNA form, the CDR3 reads TGTGCCAGTTCCACCGGGAGGGGGCTTGGGGTGGACTACGAGCAGTACTTC.

This sequence joins TRBV13 and TRBJ2-1; TRBD1 matches at 8 bases. The CDR3 covers 16 residues. Germline assignment: CDR1 PRHDT and CDR2 FYEKMQ (reference sequence). Trimming took 5 bases from V and 0 from J; bases not matched to a gene: 6. CDR3 amino acids: CASSETGTGSYNEQFF. The DNA of the CDR3 is TGTGCCAGCAGCGAAACCGGGACAGGCTCCTACAATGAGCAGTTCTTC.

The chain is built from TRBV5-4 and TRBJ2-3, with D possibly being TRBD1 (6 bases). In germline, CDR1 is SGHNT, CDR2 YYREEE (reference sequence). Trimming removed 2 bases at V and 6 bases at J, with 13 bases between. The CDR3 runs to 14 residues. The CDR3 region has the DNA TGTGCCAGCAGCTTTGGACAGCGTCTCGATACGCAGTATTTT. It yields the protein CASSFGQRLDTQYF.

This chain connects TRBV11-3 to TRBJ2-1; 8 positions agree with TRBD2. CDR1 SGHNT and CDR2 YENEEA come from the germline V gene. The trim removed 5 bases at V and 9 bases at J, leaving 15 bases unmatched. This CDR3 contains 16 residues. This chain's CDR3 is CASSRSLAGGFGEQFF. The CDR3 region has the DNA TGTGCCAGCAGCCGCTCATTGGCGGGAGGTTTCGGTGAGCAGTTCTTC. The whole variable domain, remainder taken from reference TRBV11-3 and TRBJ2-1, is EAGVVQSPRYKIIEKKQPVAFWCNPISGHNTLYWYLQNLGQGPELLIRYENEEAVDDSQLPKDRFSAERLKGVDSTLKIQPAELGDSAVYLCASSRSLAGGFGEQFFGPGTRLTVL.

J is TRBJ2-7 and V is TRBV6-6; tentatively, D is TRBD2 (5 bases). CDR3 length: 11 amino acids. Germline CDR1 and CDR2: MNHNY and SVGAGI (reference sequence). The V gene lost 8 bases and the J gene lost 7 bases, with 12 bases spanning the gap. The CDR3 region has the DNA TGTGCCAGCGGCGACTACTGGGAGCAGTACTTC. Translation: CASGDYWEQYF.

The V and J genes are TRBV28 and TRBJ1-1, with 8 bases fitting TRBD1. V trimming: 6 bases; J trimming: 0 bases; junction bases outside the gene matches: 6. From germline, CDR1 is MDHEN and CDR2 SYDVKM. CDR3 size: 15 residues. DNA of the CDR3: TGTGCCAGCAGGACAGGGGTTGAGATGAACACTGAAGCTTTCTTT. It is translated as CASRTGVEMNTEAFF. The whole variable domain, filled in from reference TRBV28 and TRBJ1-1, reads DVKVTQSSRYLVKRTGEKVFLECVQDMDHENMFWYRQDPGLGLRLIYFSYDVKMKEKGDIPEGYSVSREKKERFSLILESASTNQTSMYLCASRTGVEMNTEAFFGQGTRLTVV.

The chain links TRBV28 to TRBJ1-2; D is unclear. The CDR3 loop spans 12 amino acids. Germline lookup yields CDR1 MDHEN and CDR2 SYDVKM. The germline V and J ends were trimmed by 3 bases and 5 bases, with 7 bases remaining between them. CDR3 protein: CASSFVPYGYTF. In DNA, the CDR3 is TGTGCCAGCAGTTTCGTCCCTTATGGCTACACCTTC.

V gene TRBV9 combines with J gene TRBJ1-5, with D uncertain. The CDR3 totals 14 residues. Germline V CDR1 and CDR2: SGDLS, YYNGEE. The V gene lost 0 bases and the J gene lost 4 bases, with 8 bases spanning the gap. CDR3 in DNA: TGTGCCAGCAGCGTAGGTCAGGCTAATCAGCCCCAGCATTTT. This sequence encodes CASSVGQANQPQHF.

The chain uses TRBV7-8 and TRBJ2-4; 10 nucleotides line up with TRBD1. This CDR3 is built from 18 residues. Germline V gene data show CDR1 as SGHVS and CDR2 as FQNEAQ. The V segment lost 0 bases and the J segment 5 bases; nucleotides outside the gene matches: 10. The CDR3 loop is CASSLAIETGGFENIQYF. CDR3 coding DNA: TGTGCCAGCAGCTTAGCGATCGAGACAGGGGGCTTCGAAAACATTCAGTACTTC.

J is TRBJ2-5 and V is TRBV14, with D possibly being TRBD2 (5 bases). This CDR3 region has 15 residues. CDR1 and CDR2 (germline): SGHDN, FVKESK. V was pared by 3 bases and J by 4 bases, with 15 bases between. The CDR3 here is CASSQKGPGLETQYF. The CDR3 DNA reads TGTGCCAGCAGCCAGAAGGGTCCGGGATTAGAGACCCAGTACTTC.

The gene calls are TRBV9 and TRBJ1-2; the D is unclear. V lost 2 bases to trimming and J lost 4 bases, with 9 bases between them. Germline-derived CDR1 and CDR2 are SGDLS and YYNGEE. CDR3 length: 13 residues. DNA of the CDR3: TGTGCCAGCAGCGTTGATTCGGGCTATGGCTACACCTTC. It is translated as CASSVDSGYGYTF.

This chain joins TRBV19 and TRBJ2-1, with D possibly TRBD1 on 7 matching bases. CDR3 length: 13 residues. The ends were cut back, 10 bases at V and 7 bases at J, with 17 bases in the middle. Looked up from germline, CDR1 is LNHDA and CDR2 is SQIVND (reference sequence). The CDR3 region is CATSDRAGNEQFF. Written as DNA, the CDR3 is TGTGCCACCTCAGACAGGGCGGGGAATGAGCAGTTCTTC.

The V gene is TRBV19, the J gene TRBJ2-1; 7 positions match TRBD2. The length of the CDR3 is 12 residues. Germline CDR1 is LNHDA and CDR2 is SQIVND (reference sequence). V dropped 8 bases and J dropped 7; count of bases not matched to a gene: 5. CDR3 sequence: CASGEGLNEQFF. The CDR3 coding sequence is TGTGCCAGTGGGGAGGGTCTGAATGAGCAGTTCTTC.

This clone was detected once. The chain joins TRBV18 to TRBJ2-7, with a tentative D call TRBD1 (5 bases). The germline V gene has CDR1 KGHSH and CDR2 LQKENI. This CDR3 spans 13 amino acids. Trimming cost V 4 bases and J 4 bases, with 11 bases left between them. The CDR3: CASSQSRTYEQYF. CDR3 DNA sequence: TGTGCCAGCTCACAATCCAGGACATACGAGCAGTACTTC.

The V call is TRBV7-2, the J call TRBJ1-3; D perhaps matches TRBD1 (5 bases). Trimming stripped 5 bases from V and 7 bases from J, with 21 bases between. CDR3 size: 16 residues. Germline V gives CDR1 SGHTA, CDR2 FQGNSA. CDR3 amino acids: CASSPQTDWRRNTIYF. Written as DNA, the CDR3 is TGTGCCAGCAGCCCTCAGACAGACTGGCGTCGCAACACCATATATTTT.

The V call is TRBV2, the J call TRBJ1-1; D is perhaps TRBD1 (5 bases). The germline V and J ends were trimmed by 5 bases and 7 bases, with 20 bases remaining between them. The CDR3 contains 15 residues. The germline V gene has CDR1 SNHLY and CDR2 FYNNEI. Here the CDR3 reads CASSFRQFLANEAFF. Written as DNA, the CDR3 is TGTGCCAGCAGTTTCCGACAGTTTCTTGCTAATGAAGCTTTCTTT.

The chain carries TRBV7-9 and TRBJ2-5, with a tentative D call TRBD2 (6 bases). The germline gives CDR1 SEHNR, CDR2 FQNEAQ (reference sequence). The CDR3 runs to 14 residues. Trimming removed 5 bases at V and 4 bases at J, with 14 bases between. CDR3 sequence reads: CASSPLAGPETQYF. In nucleotides, the CDR3 is TGTGCCAGCAGCCCCTTGGCGGGGCCAGAGACCCAGTACTTC.

The chain couples TRBV4-2 to TRBJ2-4, with 12 bases fitting TRBD2. The CDR3 extends over 16 amino acids. CDR1 and CDR2 (germline): LGHNA, YNFKEQ. V shed 1 base, J shed 8 bases, and the junction held 6 bases outside the gene matches. The CDR3 bases are TGTGCCAGCAGCCAAGGACTAGCGGGAGATATCTACATTCAGTACTTC. Protein product: CASSQGLAGDIYIQYF.

V and J are TRBV7-8 and TRBJ2-3; D gene unclear. The CDR3 consists of 12 residues. Trimming shortened V by 0 bases and J by 5 bases, and 3 bases separated the two germline ends. The V gene's germline CDR1 is SGHVS and CDR2 FQNEAQ. In DNA form, the CDR3 reads TGTGCCAGCAGCTTAGCTCTAGATACGCAGTATTTT. Protein: CASSLALDTQYF. Full variable domain (outside the CDR3, taken from reference TRBV7-8 and TRBJ2-3): GAGVSQSPRYKVAKRGQDVALRCDPISGHVSLFWYQQALGQGPEFLTYFQNEAQLDKSGLPSDRFFAERPEGSVSTLKIQRTQQEDSAVYLCASSLALDTQYFGPGTRLTVL.

The chain joins TRBV5-1 to TRBJ2-7; TRBD1 matches 8 bases. V shed 0 bases, J shed 6 bases, and the junction held 5 bases outside the gene matches. This CDR3 comprises 14 residues. Germline V lookup: CDR1 SGHRS, CDR2 YFSETQ. In nucleotides, the CDR3 is TGCGCCAGCAGCTTGGTTACAGGGGGTAGCGAGCAGTACTTC. As protein: CASSLVTGGSEQYF.

This clone was counted once. The chain recombines TRBV11-3 with TRBJ1-1; 9 nucleotides agree with TRBD1. J lost 3 bases, V lost 5 bases, and 10 bases had no gene match. Germline V CDR1 and CDR2: SGHNT, YENEEA. The CDR3 length is 16 residues. In DNA form, the CDR3 reads TGTGCCAGCAGCGGTTCTACAGGGGGCGATGACACTGAAGCTTTCTTT. Its translation: CASSGSTGGDDTEAFF.

V gene TRBV9 combines with J gene TRBJ1-2; TRBD1 aligns across 10 bases. In germline, CDR1 is SGDLS, CDR2 YYNGEE. The J segment lost 1 base and the V segment lost 3 bases, leaving 3 bases of the junction unmatched. This CDR3 is 15 amino acids long. CDR3 in amino acids: CASSGDRGFNYGYTF. In nucleotides, the CDR3 is TGTGCCAGCAGCGGGGACAGGGGATTTAACTATGGCTACACCTTC.

This clone is a singleton in its sample. The rearrangement uses TRBV7-3 and TRBJ2-5; perhaps TRBD2 as D (6 bases). This CDR3 spans 12 amino acids. Germline CDR1 is SGHTA and CDR2 is FQGTGA. Trimming removed 5 bases at V and 8 bases at J, with 12 bases between. The CDR3 DNA is TGTGCCAGCAGCGCCCCGGGGGACACCCAGTACTTC. This encodes CASSAPGDTQYF.